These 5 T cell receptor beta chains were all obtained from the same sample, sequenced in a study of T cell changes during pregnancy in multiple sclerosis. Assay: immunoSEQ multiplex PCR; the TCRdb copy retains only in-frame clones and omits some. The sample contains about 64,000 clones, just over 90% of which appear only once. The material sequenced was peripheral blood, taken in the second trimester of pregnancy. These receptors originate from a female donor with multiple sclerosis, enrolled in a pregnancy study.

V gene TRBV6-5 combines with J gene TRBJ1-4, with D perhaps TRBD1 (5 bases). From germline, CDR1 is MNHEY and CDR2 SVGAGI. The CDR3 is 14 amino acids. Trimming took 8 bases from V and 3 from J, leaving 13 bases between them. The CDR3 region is CASRIAGANEKLFF. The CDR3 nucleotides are TGTGCCAGCCGAATTGCGGGGGCTAATGAAAAACTGTTTTTT.

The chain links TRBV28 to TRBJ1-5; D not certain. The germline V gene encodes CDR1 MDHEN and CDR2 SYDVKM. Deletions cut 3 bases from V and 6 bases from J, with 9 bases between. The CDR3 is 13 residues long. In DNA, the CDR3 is TGTGCCAGCAGTTTGATTTCGGGTCAGCCCCAGCATTTT. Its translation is CASSLISGQPQHF.

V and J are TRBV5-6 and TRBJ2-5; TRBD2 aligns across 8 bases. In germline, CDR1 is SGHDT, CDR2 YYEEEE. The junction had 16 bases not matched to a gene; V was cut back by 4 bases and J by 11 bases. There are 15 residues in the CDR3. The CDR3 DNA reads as TGTGCCAGCAGCAAAGGACTAGCCCTATGGGAGGAGCAGTACTTC. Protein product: CASSKGLALWEEQYF. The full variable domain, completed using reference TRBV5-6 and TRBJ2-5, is DAGVTQSPTHLIKTRGQQVTLRCSPKSGHDTVSWYQQALGQGPQFIFQYYEEEERQRGNFPDRFSGHQFPNYSSELNVNALLLGDSALYLCASSKGLALWEEQYFGPGTRLLVL.

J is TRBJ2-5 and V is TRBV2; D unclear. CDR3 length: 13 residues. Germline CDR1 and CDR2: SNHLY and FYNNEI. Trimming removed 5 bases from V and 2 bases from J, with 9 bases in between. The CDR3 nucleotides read TGTGCCAGCAGTTCGGCGGATCAAGAGACCCAGTACTTC. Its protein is CASSSADQETQYF.

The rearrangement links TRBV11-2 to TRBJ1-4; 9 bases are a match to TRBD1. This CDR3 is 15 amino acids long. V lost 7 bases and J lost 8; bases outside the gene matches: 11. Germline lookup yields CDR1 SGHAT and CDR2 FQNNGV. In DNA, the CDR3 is TGTGCCAGCACCCCCTCGGGACAGGGATACGAAAAACTGTTTTTT. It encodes CASTPSGQGYEKLFF. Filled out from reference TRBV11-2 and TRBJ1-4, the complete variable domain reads EAGVAQSPRYKIIEKRQSVAFWCNPISGHATLYWYQQILGQGPKLLIQFQNNGVVDDSQLPKDRFSAERLKGVDSTLKIQPAKLEDSAVYLCASTPSGQGYEKLFFGSGTQLSVL.